This TCR beta chain was sequenced during a study of CXCR3-negative and CXCR3-positive naive CD8 T cells. Study-wide results and caveats: Fresh PBMCs were used in most assays, and CXCR3 expression partially decreased after cryopreservation.

On this clonotype: As yet, its antigen is unknown.

CDR1 and CDR2 from the germline V gene are SQVTM and ANQGSEA. This CDR3 has 13 residues. Subsets of CD8+ T cells were each sorted in triplicate at roughly 300,000 cells apiece. Libraries of TRB cDNA were made by 5' RACE and carried UMIs. TCRdb reprocessed the 5' RACE reads and stores each CDR3 protein as one record, lacking DNA. This repertoire comprises around 47,000 distinct CDR3 sequences; its ten largest clones make up roughly 14%. This clonotype was sampled from a human donor in good health. Some clones in this sample may be carry-over from other donors' samples. This chain uses TRBV29-1 with TRBJ2-2; TCRdb outputs TRBD2, but without DNA this stays unchecked. Input material: memory CD8+ T cells from blood. CDR3 loop: CSVAGLDTGELFF.